These T cell receptor beta chains were read from a single sample in a study of cytomegalovirus exposure and HLA in healthy donors. Assay: immunoSEQ multiplex PCR; the TCRdb copy retains only in-frame clones and omits some. This sample yields about 110,000 clones, of which over 70% are seen a single time; around 4% belongs to the top ten. The sample taken for sequencing was PBMCs. These receptor sequences come from a woman aged 35 to 49 in good health and CMV-seronegative. Each CDR3 is given with its conserved first and last residue. D genes are given only for firm matches. Part of the rows lack a size; the others show once, few, many or a class for expanded clones.

TRBD1,TRBJ1-3,TRBV5-1,-,TGCGCCAGCGGAGACAGGGGGAGCTCTGGAAACACCATATATTTT,CASGDRGSSGNTIYF
-,TRBJ2-1,TRBV19,few,TGTGCCAGTAGTATCGGAGGGGACTACAATGAGCAGTTCTTC,CASSIGGDYNEQFF
TRBD1,TRBJ1-6,TRBV5-6,-,TGTGCCAGCAGCCACGGGACAGAGAATTCACCCCTCCACTTT,CASSHGTENSPLHF
-,TRBJ2-2,TRBV4-1,-,TGTGCCAGCAGCCCGAAAGCGGTAACGAACACCGGGGAGCTGTTTTTT,CASSPKAVTNTGELFF
-,TRBJ1-2,TRBV14,-,TGTGCCAGCAGCCCCGACAGGCAATATGGCTACACCTTC,CASSPDRQYGYTF
-,TRBJ2-5,TRBV11-2,-,TGTGCCAGCAGCTTAGAACCCGGGTCCCAAGTGAAGGAGACCCAGTACTTC,CASSLEPGSQVKETQYF
-,TRBJ1-1,TRBV4-2,few,TGTGCCAGCAGCCAAGATGTGGGGGGGACTGAAGCTTTCTTT,CASSQDVGGTEAFF
-,TRBJ1-2,TRBV28,-,TGTGCCAGCAGTTTCCGGGTTTCTAACTATGGCTACACCTTC,CASSFRVSNYGYTF
-,TRBJ1-1,TRBV27,once,TGTGCCAGCAGTTTGAGCCAACTGGACACTGAAGCTTTCTTT,CASSLSQLDTEAFF
-,TRBJ2-7,TRBV6-1,once,TGTGCCAGCAGTGAAGGAGGGTTATTGGGTAAGGAGCAGTACTTC,CASSEGGLLGKEQYF
TRBD2,TRBJ2-2,TRBV9,-,TGTGCCAGCAGCCCCCGGACTAGCTCGTCCGGGGAGCTGTTTTTT,CASSPRTSSSGELFF
TRBD2,TRBJ2-1,TRBV11-2,-,TGTGCCAGCAGCCTCGTTAGGTTCGGGAGGGGTACCGGTTACAATGAGCAGTTCTTC,CASSLVRFGRGTGYNEQFF
-,TRBJ2-1,TRBV10-3,few,TGTGCCATCAGTGAGGTATCTGAGCAGTTCTTC,CAISEVSEQFF
TRBD1,TRBJ1-6,TRBV28,once,TGTGCCAGCAGTAACCCCGGGACAGGGAAGGATTCACCCCTCCACTTT,CASSNPGTGKDSPLHF
-,TRBJ2-5,TRBV6-1,-,TGTGCCAGCAACGGCCCGGGGGAGACCCAGTACTTC,CASNGPGETQYF
TRBD2,TRBJ2-1,TRBV6-6,-,TGTGCCAGCAGCCCCGGGACTACCTACAATGAGCAGTTCTTC,CASSPGTTYNEQFF
TRBD2,TRBJ2-3,TRBV5-6,-,TGTGCCAGCAGCGGCCTTGCGGGAGGGGGCACAGATACGCAGTATTTT,CASSGLAGGGTDTQYF
-,TRBJ2-3,TRBV7-9,-,TGTGCCAGCAGCTTGGGACTCGCAGGGACCCGCACAGATACGCAGTATTTT,CASSLGLAGTRTDTQYF
-,TRBJ1-2,TRBV5-5,-,TGTGCCAGCAGCCCCGATGCGGTAGTCTATGGCTACACCTTC,CASSPDAVVYGYTF
TRBD2,TRBJ2-7,TRBV7-2,-,TGTGCCAGCAGCTTAGGAGTGCTAGCGGAGGGCTACGAGCAGTACTTC,CASSLGVLAEGYEQYF
-,TRBJ2-1,TRBV4-3,-,TGCGCCAGCAGCCAGGTGGGGGGGGGCCTAAGGCATGAGCAGTTCTTC,CASSQVGGGLRHEQFF
-,TRBJ1-2,TRBV18,once,TGTGCCAGCTCCCTGGGCCCTTCACAGGGTCGAGGCTACACCTTC,CASSLGPSQGRGYTF
TRBD1,TRBJ2-5,TRBV7-2,-,TGTGCCAGCAGCTTAAGATTAGGGGGCTTCGGGGAGACCCAGTACTTC,CASSLRLGGFGETQYF
-,TRBJ1-1,TRBV7-3,-,TGTGCCAGCAGCGAGGGCGACCGAAAGAACACTGAAGCTTTCTTT,CASSEGDRKNTEAFF
-,TRBJ2-2,TRBV6-5,few,TGTGCCAGCAGTTACCAGGGTGGCACCGGGGAGCTGTTTTTT,CASSYQGGTGELFF
-,TRBJ1-2,TRBV4-3,-,TGCGCCAGCAGCCCCCCGGGGAAAACCGGGGGTGGCTACACCTTC,CASSPPGKTGGGYTF
TRBD2,TRBJ2-1,TRBV6-1,-,TGTGCCAGCAGGGCGGGGGGCCAATACAATGAGCAGTTCTTC,CASRAGGQYNEQFF
-,TRBJ2-2,TRBV2,few,TGTGCCAGCAGTGAATCGACAGGTCGGACCGGGGAGCTGTTTTTT,CASSESTGRTGELFF
-,TRBJ1-1,TRBV28,-,TGTGCCAGCAGTTTTTCTCTGGGGGGGAACACTGAAGCTTTCTTT,CASSFSLGGNTEAFF
TRBD1,TRBJ1-4,TRBV4-3,few,TGCGCCAGCAGCTATCAGGACAGGGCGGGTGAAAAACTGTTTTTT,CASSYQDRAGEKLFF
TRBD1,TRBJ1-4,TRBV4-3,-,TGCGCCAGCAGCCAATACGGACAGGGGGAAAATGAAAAACTGTTTTTT,CASSQYGQGENEKLFF
-,TRBJ1-4,TRBV5-8,-,TGTGCCAGCAGCCCGGGGGGGAGGCTCCCCGAAAAACTGTTTTTT,CASSPGGRLPEKLFF
TRBD1,TRBJ1-3,TRBV11-2,-,TGTGCCAGCAGCCCGACAGGGAGAGACACCATATATTTT,CASSPTGRDTIYF
-,TRBJ2-5,TRBV25-1,once,TGTGCCAGCAGTGGGGGATCAGGGGACTACCTCTACCAAGAGACCCAGTACTTC,CASSGGSGDYLYQETQYF
TRBD1,TRBJ1-5,TRBV5-1,-,TGCGCCAGCAGCCGAGGGGGCAATAGCAATCAGCCCCAGCATTTT,CASSRGGNSNQPQHF
-,TRBJ2-4,TRBV9,-,TGTGCCAGCAGCGTAGGAAAACGGGCCAAAAACATTCAGTACTTC,CASSVGKRAKNIQYF
TRBD2,TRBJ2-7,TRBV4-3,-,TGCGCCAGCAGCCAACAGACTAGCGGGAGGCGAGAGCAGTACTTC,CASSQQTSGRREQYF